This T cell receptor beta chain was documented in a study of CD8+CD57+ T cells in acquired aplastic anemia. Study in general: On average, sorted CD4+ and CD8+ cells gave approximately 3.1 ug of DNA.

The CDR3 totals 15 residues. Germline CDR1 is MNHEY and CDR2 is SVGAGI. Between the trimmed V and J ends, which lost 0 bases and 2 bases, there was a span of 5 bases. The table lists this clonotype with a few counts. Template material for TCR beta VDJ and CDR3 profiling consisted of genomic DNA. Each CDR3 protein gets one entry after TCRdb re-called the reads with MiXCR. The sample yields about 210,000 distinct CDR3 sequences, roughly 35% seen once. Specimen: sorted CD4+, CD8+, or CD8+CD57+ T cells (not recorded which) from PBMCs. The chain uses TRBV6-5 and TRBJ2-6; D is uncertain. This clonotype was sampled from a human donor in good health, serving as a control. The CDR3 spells CASSYSSAGANVLTF. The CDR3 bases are TGTGCCAGCAGTTACTCTTCGGCTGGGGCCAACGTCCTGACTTTC.